These T cell receptor beta chains were read from a single sample in a study of blood T cells in healthy people across ages. TCRdb recomputed calls from the 5' RACE reads with MiXCR, one row per CDR3 protein. The table shows 1.5 million to 2 million distinct CDR3 sequences, with around 50% occurring only once. The sample comprised blood. These receptors were collected from a woman aged 40 to 50 in good health. The CDR3 runs from the conserved cysteine through the conserved F or W. A D gene is named only where the DNA matches it firmly. Part of the rows lack a size; the others show once, few, many or a class for expanded clones.

TRBV9,NA,TRBJ1-6,NA,TGTGCCAGCAGCGCCCGGGGTCCGGAAGGTTCACCCCTCCACTTT,CASSARGPEGSPLHF
TRBV6-2/TRBV6-3,NA,TRBJ2-7,NA,TGTGCCAGCAGTCCTTCTAACAATCGGGTCCACGAGCAGTACTTC,CASSPSNNRVHEQYF
TRBV19,NA,TRBJ2-6,NA,TGTGCCAGTACTCAGGTGCCCTCTGGGGCCAACGTCCTGACTTTC,CASTQVPSGANVLTF
TRBV20-1,NA,TRBJ2-3,TRBD2,TGCAGTGCCCATACGACTAGCGCCCGGGGTGATACGCAGTATTTT,CSAHTTSARGDTQYF
TRBV29-1,NA,TRBJ1-2,NA,TGCAGCGTTGAAAGCGACGGGTTTGGTGGGGGCTACACCTTC,CSVESDGFGGGYTF
TRBV7-9,NA,TRBJ1-1,NA,TGTGCCAGCAGCGCCGGACGGAGCACTGAAGCTTTCTTT,CASSAGRSTEAFF
TRBV7-6,NA,TRBJ1-5,NA,TGTGCCAGCAGCTTGGCCGAAGGAGGCAATCAGCCCCAGCATTTT,CASSLAEGGNQPQHF
TRBV7-6,NA,TRBJ2-1,TRBD2,TGTGCCAGCACGGGACTAGCGGGGGGTAGTGAGCAGTTCTTC,CASTGLAGGSEQFF
TRBV9,few,TRBJ1-2,TRBD1,TGTGCCAGCAGCGGTGGACAGGGGGCGGAGGGCTACACCTTC,CASSGGQGAEGYTF
TRBV27,few,TRBJ2-5,NA,TGTGCCAGCAGTTTATATAACGGGGCGAGGAACCAAGAGACCCAGTACTTC,CASSLYNGARNQETQYF
TRBV12-5,NA,TRBJ2-1,TRBD2,TGTGCTAGTGGGCCCGGGACTAGCGGGGGGGAATACAATGAGCAGTTCTTC,CASGPGTSGGEYNEQFF
TRBV6-5,NA,TRBJ1-5,NA,TGTGCCAGCAGTTACTCGGAGGCGAGCAATCAGCCCCAGCATTTT,CASSYSEASNQPQHF
TRBV13,few,TRBJ1-2,TRBD1,TGTGCCAGCAGCCCCTCCGGACAGGGCCACTATGGCTACACCTTC,CASSPSGQGHYGYTF